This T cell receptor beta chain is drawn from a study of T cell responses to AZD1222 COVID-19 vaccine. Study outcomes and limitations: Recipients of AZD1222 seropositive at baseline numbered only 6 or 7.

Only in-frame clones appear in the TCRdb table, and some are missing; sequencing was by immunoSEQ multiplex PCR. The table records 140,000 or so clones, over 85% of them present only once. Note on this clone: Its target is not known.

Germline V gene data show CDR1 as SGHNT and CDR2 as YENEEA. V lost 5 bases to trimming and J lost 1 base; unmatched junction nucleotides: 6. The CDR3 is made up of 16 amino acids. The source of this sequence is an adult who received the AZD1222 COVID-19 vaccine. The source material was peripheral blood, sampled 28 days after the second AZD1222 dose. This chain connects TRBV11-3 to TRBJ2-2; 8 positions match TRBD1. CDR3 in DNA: TGTGCCAGCAGCACAGGCGGGACAGGGAACACCGGGGAGCTGTTTTTT. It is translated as CASSTGGTGNTGELFF.